The clone carrying this T cell receptor (beta chain) has a handful of counts. Library preparation (for TCRbeta) was performed with unique molecular identifiers. One entry per CDR3 protein, called by TCRdb with MiXCR from the PCR reads. This sample has fewer than 400,000 distinct CDR3 sequences, with around 21% found just once. The CDR3 sequence is 14 residues long. Trimming took 2 bases from V and 4 from J, leaving 11 bases between them. This sample was taken from a study of T-cell reconstitution after alpha-beta-depleted transplantation in children. The input for sequencing was PBMCs from the stem cell graft donor, taken from the stem cell graft. This chain joins TRBV12-3 or TRBV12-4 and TRBJ1-1; D might be TRBD1 (5 bases). The receptor was isolated from a human donor who donated a stem cell graft to a child with acute myeloid leukemia. Here the CDR3 reads CASSLQGSVTEAFF. CDR3 bases: TGTGCCAGCAGTTTACAGGGTTCTGTCACTGAAGCTTTCTTT.